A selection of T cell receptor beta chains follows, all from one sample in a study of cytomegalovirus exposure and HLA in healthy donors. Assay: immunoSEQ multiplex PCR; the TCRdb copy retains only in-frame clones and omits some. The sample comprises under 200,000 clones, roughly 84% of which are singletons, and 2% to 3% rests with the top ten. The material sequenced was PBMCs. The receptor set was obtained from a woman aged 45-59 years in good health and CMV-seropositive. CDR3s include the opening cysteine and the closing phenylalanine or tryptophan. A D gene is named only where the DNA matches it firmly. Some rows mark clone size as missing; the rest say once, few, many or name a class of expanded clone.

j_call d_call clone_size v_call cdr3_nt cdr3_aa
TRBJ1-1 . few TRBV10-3 TGTGCCACAACGAGCGGGGGGACAAACACTGAAGCTTTCTTT CATTSGGTNTEAFF
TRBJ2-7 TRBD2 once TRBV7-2 TGTGCCAGCAGCTTAATCCCTAGCGGGGTCGAGCAGTACTTC CASSLIPSGVEQYF
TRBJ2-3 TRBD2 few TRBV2 TGTGCCAGCAGTGGACGGCGGGGGGTCACAGATACGCAGTATTTT CASSGRRGVTDTQYF
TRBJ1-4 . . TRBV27 TGTGCCAGCAGTTTAGCCGGGAATGAAAAACTGTTTTTT CASSLAGNEKLFF
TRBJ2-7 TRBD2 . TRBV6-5 TGTGCCAGCCACGAGGCGGGGGGGAGCTCCTACGAGCAGTACTTC CASHEAGGSSYEQYF
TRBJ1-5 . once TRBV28 TGTGCCAGCAGGGCAGGGGCAGCCGCTCAGCCCCAGCATTTT CASRAGAAAQPQHF
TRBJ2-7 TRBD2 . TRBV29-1 TGCAGCGTTTGGCTAGCGGGCTACGAGCAGTACTTC CSVWLAGYEQYF
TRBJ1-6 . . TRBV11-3 TGTGCCAGCAGCTTAGTTGTCTATGTCAGGGGACGGCCAAATTCACCCCTCCACTTT CASSLVVYVRGRPNSPLHF
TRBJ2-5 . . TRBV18 TGTGCCAGCTCATTCCAGGGGAATGCAGAGACCCAGTACTTC CASSFQGNAETQYF
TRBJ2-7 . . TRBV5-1 TGCGCCAGCAGCCTATCGACAGACTCGACCTACGAGCAGTACTTC CASSLSTDSTYEQYF
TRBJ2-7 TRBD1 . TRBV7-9 TGTGCCAGCAGCCCCCAGGGACAGCCCTACGAGCAGTACTTC CASSPQGQPYEQYF
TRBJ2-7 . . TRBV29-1 TGCAGCGGCTTTCGGCAGGGCGGCGAGCAGTACTTC CSGFRQGGEQYF
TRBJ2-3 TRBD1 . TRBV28 TGTGCCAGCAGTCAAGACAGGGGCCCAGATACGCAGTATTTT CASSQDRGPDTQYF
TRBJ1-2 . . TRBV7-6 TGTGCCAGCAGCCCGTGGACTTCCTCTAACTATGGCTACACCTTC CASSPWTSSNYGYTF
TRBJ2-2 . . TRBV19 TGTGCCAGTAGTAGGGAGTTTATGTTCACCGGGGAGCTGTTTTTT CASSREFMFTGELFF
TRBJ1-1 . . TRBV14 TGTGCCAGCAGCCGTAGTCCCCCAACCGCTGAAGCTTTCTTT CASSRSPPTAEAFF
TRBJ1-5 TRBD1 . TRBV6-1 TGTGCCAGCAGTGTCGGCGGACAGGCCCTGGGCCAGCATTTT CASSVGGQALGQHF
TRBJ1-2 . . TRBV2 TGTGCCAGCAGTGATAGCTGGAACTATGGCTACACCTTC CASSDSWNYGYTF
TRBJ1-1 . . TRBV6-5 TGTGCCAGCCGAGGAGGGCACACTGAAGCTTTCTTT CASRGGHTEAFF